This paragraph reports one T cell receptor beta chain. CDR3 length: 14 amino acids. V was trimmed by 0 bases and J by 6 bases, leaving 12 bases between them. Germline CDR1 is MNHEY and CDR2 is SVGEGT. This record comes from a study of blood T cells in healthy people across ages. Sample-barcoded 5' priming and a J-beta primer mix drove a second PCR of about 6 to 12 cycles. Each CDR3 protein gets one entry after TCRdb re-called the 5' RACE reads with MiXCR. The sample records over 600,000 distinct CDR3 sequences, 56% being singletons. V and J are TRBV6-2 or TRBV6-3 and TRBJ2-7, with a weak D call TRBD2 (6 bases). Material: blood. This sequence was found in a man aged 35-49 years in good health. CDR3 in DNA: TGTGCCAGCAGTTACTCGACCGTGGGGGGCGAGCAGTACTTC. This encodes CASSYSTVGGEQYF.